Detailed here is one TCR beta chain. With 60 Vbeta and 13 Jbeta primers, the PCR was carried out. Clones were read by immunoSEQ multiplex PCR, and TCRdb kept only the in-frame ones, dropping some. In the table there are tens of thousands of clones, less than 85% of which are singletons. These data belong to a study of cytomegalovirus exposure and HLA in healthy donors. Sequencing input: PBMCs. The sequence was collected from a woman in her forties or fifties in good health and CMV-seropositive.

The CDR3 is CASRSNEKLFF. In DNA form, the CDR3 reads TGTGCCAGTAGGAGTAATGAAAAACTGTTTTTT. V and J are TRBV19 and TRBJ1-4; no clear D. CDR1 and CDR2 from the germline V gene are LNHDA and SQIVND (reference sequence). The CDR3 totals 11 residues. The V end lost 6 bases, the J end lost 4 bases, and 3 bases lay between the germline ends.